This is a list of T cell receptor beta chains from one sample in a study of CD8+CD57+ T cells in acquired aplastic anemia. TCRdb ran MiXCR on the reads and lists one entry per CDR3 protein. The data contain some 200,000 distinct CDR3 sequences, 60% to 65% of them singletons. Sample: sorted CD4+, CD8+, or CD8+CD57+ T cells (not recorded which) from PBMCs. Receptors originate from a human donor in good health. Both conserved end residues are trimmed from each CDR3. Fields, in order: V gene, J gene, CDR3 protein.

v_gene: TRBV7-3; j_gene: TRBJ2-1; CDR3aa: ASSLCGGAGNEQF
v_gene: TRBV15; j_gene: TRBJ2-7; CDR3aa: ATSRDPQQGQY
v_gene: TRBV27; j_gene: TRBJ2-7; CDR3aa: ASSLSGVALGEQY
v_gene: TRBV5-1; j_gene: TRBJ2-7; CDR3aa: ASSLTDSEQY
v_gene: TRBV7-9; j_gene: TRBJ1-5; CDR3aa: ASSLLRDQPQH
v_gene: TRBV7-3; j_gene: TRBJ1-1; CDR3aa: ASSEPKNTEAF
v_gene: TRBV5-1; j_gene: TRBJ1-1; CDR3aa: ASSLAEGVAF
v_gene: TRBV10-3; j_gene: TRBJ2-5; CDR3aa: AAQGVGETQY
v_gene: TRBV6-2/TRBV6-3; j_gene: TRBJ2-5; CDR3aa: ASSELAGEPETQY
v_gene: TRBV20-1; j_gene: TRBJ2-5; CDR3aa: SAREQGALLIQTQY
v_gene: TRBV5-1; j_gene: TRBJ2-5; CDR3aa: ASSPGGGWETQY
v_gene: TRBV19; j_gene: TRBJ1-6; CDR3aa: ASSIGWTLGSPLH
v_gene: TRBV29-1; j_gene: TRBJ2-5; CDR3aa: SVDRAQETQY
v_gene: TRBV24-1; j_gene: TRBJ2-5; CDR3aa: ATSDPSSGRIETQY